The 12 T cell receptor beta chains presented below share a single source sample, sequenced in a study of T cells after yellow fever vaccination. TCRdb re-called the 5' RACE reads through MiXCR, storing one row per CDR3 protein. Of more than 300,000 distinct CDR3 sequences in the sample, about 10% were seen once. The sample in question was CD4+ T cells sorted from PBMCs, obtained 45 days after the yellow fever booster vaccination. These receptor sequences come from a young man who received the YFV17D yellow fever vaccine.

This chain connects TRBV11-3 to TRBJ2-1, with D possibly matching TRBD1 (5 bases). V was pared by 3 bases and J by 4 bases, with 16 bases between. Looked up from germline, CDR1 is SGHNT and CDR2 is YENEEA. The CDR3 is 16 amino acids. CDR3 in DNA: TGTGCCAGCAGCTTCAGGGTCCCAATCCCTTACAATGAGCAGTTCTTC. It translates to CASSFRVPIPYNEQFF.

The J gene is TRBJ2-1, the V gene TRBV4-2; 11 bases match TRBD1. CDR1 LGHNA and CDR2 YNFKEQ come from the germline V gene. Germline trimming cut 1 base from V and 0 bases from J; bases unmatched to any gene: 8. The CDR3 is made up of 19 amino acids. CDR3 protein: CASSQAGTGGPGSYNEQFF. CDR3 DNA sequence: TGTGCCAGCAGCCAAGCTGGGACAGGGGGTCCTGGCTCCTACAATGAGCAGTTCTTC.

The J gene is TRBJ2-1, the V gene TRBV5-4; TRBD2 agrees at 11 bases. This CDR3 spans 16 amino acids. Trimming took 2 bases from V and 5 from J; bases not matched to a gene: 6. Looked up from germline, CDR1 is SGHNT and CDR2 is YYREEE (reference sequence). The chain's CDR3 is CASSLTLAGGDNEQFF. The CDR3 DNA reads TGTGCCAGCAGCTTAACTCTAGCGGGGGGCGACAATGAGCAGTTCTTC.

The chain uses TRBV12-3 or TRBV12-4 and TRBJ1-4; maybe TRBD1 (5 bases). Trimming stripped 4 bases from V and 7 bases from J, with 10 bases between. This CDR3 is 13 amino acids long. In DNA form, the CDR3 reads TGTGCCAGCAGTTCCAGGGTCGGTGAAAAACTGTTTTTT. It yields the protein CASSSRVGEKLFF.

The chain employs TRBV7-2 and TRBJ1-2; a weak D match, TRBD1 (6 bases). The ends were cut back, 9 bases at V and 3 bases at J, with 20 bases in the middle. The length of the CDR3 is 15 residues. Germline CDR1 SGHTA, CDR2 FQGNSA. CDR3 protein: CARAQSPGADYGYTF. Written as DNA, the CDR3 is TGTGCCAGGGCTCAGAGTCCAGGGGCTGACTATGGCTACACCTTC. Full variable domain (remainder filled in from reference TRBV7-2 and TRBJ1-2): GAGVSQSPSNKVTEKGKDVELRCDPISGHTALYWYRQSLGQGLEFLIYFQGNSAPDKSGLPSDRFSAERTGGSVSTLTIQRTQQEDSAVYLCARAQSPGADYGYTFGSGTRLTVV.

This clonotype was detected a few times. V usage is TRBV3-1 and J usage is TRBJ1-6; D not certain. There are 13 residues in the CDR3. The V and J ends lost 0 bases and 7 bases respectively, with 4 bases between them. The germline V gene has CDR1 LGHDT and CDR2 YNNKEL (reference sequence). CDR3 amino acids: CASSQDVNSPLHF. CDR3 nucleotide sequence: TGTGCCAGCAGCCAAGATGTAAATTCACCCCTCCACTTT.

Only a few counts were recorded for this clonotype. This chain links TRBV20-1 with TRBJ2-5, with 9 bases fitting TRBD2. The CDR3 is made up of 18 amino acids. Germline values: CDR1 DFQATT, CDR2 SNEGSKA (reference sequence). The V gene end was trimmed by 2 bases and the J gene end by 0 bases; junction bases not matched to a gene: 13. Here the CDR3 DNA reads TGCAGTGCTAGATCCCAGGGTAGCGGGGGACCGTACCAAGAGACCCAGTACTTC. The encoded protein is CSARSQGSGGPYQETQYF.

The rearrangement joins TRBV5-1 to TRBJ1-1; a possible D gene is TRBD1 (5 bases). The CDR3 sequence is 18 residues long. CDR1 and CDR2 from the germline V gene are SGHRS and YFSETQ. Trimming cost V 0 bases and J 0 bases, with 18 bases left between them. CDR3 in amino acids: CASSLVGRGVLMNTEAFF. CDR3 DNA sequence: TGCGCCAGCAGCTTGGTCGGGAGGGGAGTGCTTATGAACACTGAAGCTTTCTTT. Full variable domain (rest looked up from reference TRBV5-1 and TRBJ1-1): KAGVTQTPRYLIKTRGQQVTLSCSPISGHRSVSWYQQTPGQGLQFLFEYFSETQRNKGNFPGRFSGRQFSNSRSEMNVSTLELGDSALYLCASSLVGRGVLMNTEAFFGQGTRLTVV.

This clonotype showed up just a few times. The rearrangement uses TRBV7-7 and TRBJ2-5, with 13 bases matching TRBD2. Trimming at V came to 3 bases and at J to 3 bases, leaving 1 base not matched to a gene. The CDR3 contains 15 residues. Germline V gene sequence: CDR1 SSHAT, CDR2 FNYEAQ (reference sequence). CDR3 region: CASSFGLAGEETQYF. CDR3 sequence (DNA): TGTGCCAGCAGCTTCGGACTAGCGGGGGAAGAGACCCAGTACTTC.

CDR3 nucleotide sequence: TGTGCCAGCAGCTTACTACAGTCCACTGAAGCTTTCTTT. As protein: CASSLLQSTEAFF. This chain connects TRBV7-7 to TRBJ1-1; D is ambiguous. The CDR3 is 13 residues long. CDR1 and CDR2 (germline): SSHAT, FNYEAQ (reference sequence). V was cut by 2 bases and J by 4 bases, with 8 bases left in between.

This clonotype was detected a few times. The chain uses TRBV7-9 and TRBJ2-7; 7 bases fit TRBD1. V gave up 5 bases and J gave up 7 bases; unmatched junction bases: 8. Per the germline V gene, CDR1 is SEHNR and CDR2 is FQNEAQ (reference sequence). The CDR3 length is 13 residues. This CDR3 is CASSPRQGVEQYV. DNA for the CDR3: TGTGCCAGCAGCCCAAGACAGGGTGTGGAGCAGTACGTC.

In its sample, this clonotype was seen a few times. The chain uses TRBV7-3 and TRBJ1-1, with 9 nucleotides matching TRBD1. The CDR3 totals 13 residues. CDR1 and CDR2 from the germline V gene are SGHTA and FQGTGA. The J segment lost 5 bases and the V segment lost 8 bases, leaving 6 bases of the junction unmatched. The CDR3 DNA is TGTGCCAGCGGACAGGGGATGGGGACTGAAGCTTTCTTT. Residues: CASGQGMGTEAFF. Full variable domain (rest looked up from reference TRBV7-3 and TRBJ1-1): GAGVSQTPSNKVTEKGKYVELRCDPISGHTALYWYRQSLGQGPEFLIYFQGTGAADDSGLPNDRFFAVRPEGSVSTLKIQRTERGDSAVYLCASGQGMGTEAFFGQGTRLTVV.